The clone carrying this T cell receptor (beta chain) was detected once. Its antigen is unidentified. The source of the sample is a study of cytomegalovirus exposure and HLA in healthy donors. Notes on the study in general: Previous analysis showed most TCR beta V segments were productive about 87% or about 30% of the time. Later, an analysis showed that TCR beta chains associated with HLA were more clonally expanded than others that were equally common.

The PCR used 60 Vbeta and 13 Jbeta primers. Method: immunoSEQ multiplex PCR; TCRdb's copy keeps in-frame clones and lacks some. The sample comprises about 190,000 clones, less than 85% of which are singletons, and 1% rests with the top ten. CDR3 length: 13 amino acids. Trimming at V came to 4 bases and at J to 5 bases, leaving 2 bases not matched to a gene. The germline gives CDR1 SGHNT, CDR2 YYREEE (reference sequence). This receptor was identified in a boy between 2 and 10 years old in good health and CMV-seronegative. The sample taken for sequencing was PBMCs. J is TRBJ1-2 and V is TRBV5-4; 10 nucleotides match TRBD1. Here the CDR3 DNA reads TGTGCCAGCAGCCCGGGACAGGGGTATGGCTACACCTTC. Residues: CASSPGQGYGYTF.